The 28 T cell receptor beta chains below come from one sample, sequenced in a study of cytomegalovirus exposure and HLA in healthy donors. The primer mix had 60 Vbeta and 13 Jbeta primers. Generated by immunoSEQ multiplex PCR, the TCRdb table keeps only in-frame clones and is missing some. The sample lists 130,000 or so clones; around three quarters were seen once. Sequencing was done on a sample of PBMCs. The receptors here all came from a man in his forties in good health and CMV-seronegative.

Only one count was recorded for this clone. This chain connects TRBV7-9 to TRBJ2-5, with D unresolved. The J call may be in error: the DNA end matches TRBJ2-7 better. Germline V CDR1 and CDR2: SEHNR, FQNEAQ (reference sequence). The CDR3 has 13 residues. The CDR3 reads CASSPVQLYEQYF. The CDR3 bases are TGTGCCAGCAGTCCCGTCCAACTCTACGAGCAGTACTTC.

The genes are TRBV28 and TRBJ2-7, with TRBD1 matching 10 bases. Per germline, CDR1 MDHEN and CDR2 SYDVKM. Germline trimming cut 6 bases from V and 4 bases from J; bases unmatched to any gene: 9. The CDR3 sequence is 15 residues long. The CDR3 loop reads CASRGGTGVLYEQYF. CDR3 nucleotide sequence: TGTGCCAGCAGGGGCGGGACAGGGGTTCTGTACGAGCAGTACTTC.

This chain joins TRBV19 and TRBJ2-3; D might be TRBD1 (6 bases). Germline CDR1 and CDR2: LNHDA and SQIVND (reference sequence). This CDR3 has 15 residues. Trimming cost V 2 bases and J 3 bases, with 12 bases left between them. The CDR3 nucleotides are TGTGCCAGTAGTATACAGGGGATCGATACAGATACGCAGTATTTT. Amino acid sequence: CASSIQGIDTDTQYF.

The chain joins TRBV4-2 to TRBJ1-6; D is possibly TRBD1 (6 bases). This CDR3 has 15 residues. From germline, CDR1 is LGHNA and CDR2 YNFKEQ. Trimming left V 8 bases short and J 8 bases short, with 19 bases between. In DNA form, the CDR3 reads TGTGCCAGCGGGCCCCGGGACAATGGAGATTCACCCCTCCACTTT. Translation gives CASGPRDNGDSPLHF.

The chain joins TRBV4-3 to TRBJ2-7; TRBD1 agrees at 12 bases. Per germline, CDR1 LGHNA and CDR2 YSLEER. With V trimmed by 2 bases and J by 6 bases, 8 bases remained unmatched. The CDR3 contains 16 residues. CDR3: CASSQNTGTGGGEQYF. CDR3 bases: TGCGCCAGCAGCCAAAACACCGGGACAGGGGGCGGCGAGCAGTACTTC.

On this clone itself: The same CDR3 can be traced to other DNA sequences in this sample. The CDR3 coding sequence is TGTGCCAGCAGTTTGTATAGACAGATCTACGAGCAGTACTTC. Amino acids: CASSLYRQIYEQYF. The chain links TRBV28 to TRBJ2-7; TRBD1 might be the D (5 bases). V lost 3 bases to trimming and J lost 3 bases, with 12 bases between them. This CDR3 spans 14 amino acids. Germline V CDR1 and CDR2: MDHEN, SYDVKM.

The J gene is TRBJ1-5, the V gene TRBV7-8, with 8 bases identical to TRBD1. In germline, CDR1 is SGHVS, CDR2 FQNEAQ. The CDR3 sequence is 13 residues long. Trimming took 5 bases from V and 8 from J; bases not matched to a gene: 5. The CDR3 protein is CASSLQGAKPQHF. The CDR3 DNA follows: TGTGCCAGCAGCCTGCAGGGGGCTAAGCCCCAGCATTTT.

This clone was seen only once. The chain recombines TRBV29-1 with TRBJ1-1; D is undetermined. The CDR3 is made up of 12 amino acids. Germline CDR1 is SQVTM and CDR2 is ANQGSEA. The germline V and J ends were trimmed by 4 bases and 6 bases, with 12 bases remaining between them. CDR3 DNA: TGCAGCGTTGTAGGTTTCGGAGCTGAAGCTTTCTTT. This codes for CSVVGFGAEAFF.

V gene TRBV18 combines with J gene TRBJ1-1, with D perhaps TRBD1 (6 bases). The germline gives CDR1 KGHSH, CDR2 LQKENI. The CDR3 consists of 15 residues. Trimming shortened V by 4 bases and J by 6 bases, and 18 bases separated the two germline ends. The CDR3 is CASSQSTGSGSEAFF. CDR3 nucleotides: TGTGCCAGCTCACAGTCTACAGGGTCGGGCTCTGAAGCTTTCTTT.

This clone was picked up a small number of times. The chain employs TRBV27 and TRBJ2-1; 9 nucleotides match TRBD1. Unmatched junction bases numbered 21, after V lost 7 bases and J lost 2 bases. CDR1 MNHEY and CDR2 SMNVEV come from the germline V gene (reference sequence). The length of the CDR3 is 20 residues. CDR3 sequence (DNA): TGTGCCAGCACCCTACTGGGGCCCACCGGGACAGGGTCGACCTACAATGAGCAGTTCTTC. Translating it yields CASTLLGPTGTGSTYNEQFF.

V usage is TRBV4-1 and J usage is TRBJ1-4; TRBD1 matches 8 bases. The germline CDR1 and CDR2 sequences are MGHRA and YSYEKL. V lost 1 base to trimming and J lost 8 bases; unmatched junction nucleotides: 6. The CDR3 is made up of 15 amino acids. The DNA for the CDR3 is TGCGCCAGCAGCCAAGCCCCAGGGGGCCGAGAAAAACTGTTTTTT. Its translation: CASSQAPGGREKLFF.

As to this clone: A read error may account for a junction end that differs from germline. V and J are TRBV7-9 and TRBJ2-7, with D unclear. CDR3 length: 16 amino acids. Germline V gene lookup returns CDR1 SEHNR and CDR2 FQNEAQ (reference sequence). The CDR3: CSSSRRNEALTYEQYF. The CDR3 nucleotides read TGTTCCAGCAGCCGCCGCAATGAGGCCCTTACCTACGAGCAGTACTTC.

The rearrangement uses TRBV6-1 and TRBJ1-5; the D is unclear. The CDR3 length is 10 residues. Germline assignment: CDR1 MNHNS and CDR2 SASEGT. V was clipped by 6 bases and J by 6 bases, with 3 bases between them. CDR3 bases: TGTGCCAGCAGCTTTCAGCCCCAGCATTTT. It specifies CASSFQPQHF.

This chain links TRBV5-1 with TRBJ2-2; D is possibly TRBD1 (6 bases). The germline CDR1 and CDR2 sequences are SGHRS and YFSETQ. This CDR3 contains 13 residues. Trimming removed 4 bases at V and 6 bases at J, with 10 bases between. CDR3 in DNA: TGCGCCAGCAGCGGGTCAGGGGCCGGGGAGCTGTTTTTT. It encodes CASSGSGAGELFF.

V is TRBV5-5 and J is TRBJ2-1; 7 bases fit TRBD2. Per the germline V gene, CDR1 is SGHKS and CDR2 is YYEKEE (reference sequence). This CDR3 is built from 17 residues. Trimming took 4 bases from V and 6 from J; bases not matched to a gene: 16. CDR3 loop: CASSPPGGKLGGNEQFF. CDR3 bases: TGTGCCAGCAGCCCGCCGGGGGGTAAACTGGGGGGCAATGAGCAGTTCTTC.

The rearrangement links TRBV28 to TRBJ1-1; no definite D call. Trimming cost V 11 bases and J 7 bases, with 11 bases left between them. The length of the CDR3 is 10 residues. In germline, CDR1 is MDHEN, CDR2 SYDVKM. The CDR3 reads CAAGSFEAFF. DNA for the CDR3: TGTGCCGCAGGCTCCTTTGAAGCTTTCTTT. Complete variable domain (other parts from reference TRBV28 and TRBJ1-1): DVKVTQSSRYLVKRTGEKVFLECVQDMDHENMFWYRQDPGLGLRLIYFSYDVKMKEKGDIPEGYSVSREKKERFSLILESASTNQTSMYLCAAGSFEAFFGQGTRLTVV.

The chain has TRBV10-3 and TRBJ2-7; 10 bases align to TRBD1. The junction had 8 bases not matched to a gene; V was cut back by 6 bases and J by 6 bases. The CDR3 contains 14 residues. Germline CDR1 and CDR2: ENHRY and SYGVKD. Here the CDR3 DNA reads TGTGCCATCAGGACCGGGACAGGGGCGTCCGAGCAGTACTTC. It is translated as CAIRTGTGASEQYF.

The chain couples TRBV5-1 to TRBJ2-7, with D perhaps matching TRBD1 (6 bases). Trimming left V 1 base short and J 6 bases short, with 14 bases between. CDR1 is SGHRS, CDR2 YFSETQ, per germline. This CDR3 has 14 amino acids. The DNA for the CDR3 is TGCGCCAGCAGCTTGTTTACAGGGACGGGCGAGCAGTACTTC. Its protein is CASSLFTGTGEQYF.

The V gene is TRBV10-3, the J gene TRBJ1-6, with 8 nucleotides matching TRBD1. V trimming: 10 bases; J trimming: 4 bases; junction bases outside the gene matches: 3. Germline CDR1 ENHRY, CDR2 SYGVKD. The CDR3 length is 13 residues. In DNA, the CDR3 is TGTGCCACCAGACAGGGGTATAATTCACCCCTCCACTTT. The encoded protein is CATRQGYNSPLHF.

This chain connects TRBV5-4 to TRBJ2-6; the match to TRBD1 covers 7 bases. Germline V gene lookup returns CDR1 SGHNT and CDR2 YYREEE (reference sequence). The CDR3 spans 17 residues. J gave up 0 bases and V 0 bases, and 3 bases lay outside the gene matches. The CDR3 DNA reads TGTGCCAGCAGCTTGGTCAGGGGGATCTCTGGGGCCAACGTCCTGACTTTC. This encodes CASSLVRGISGANVLTF.

The sample holds a few counts of this clone. The rearrangement uses TRBV11-1 and TRBJ2-5; 11 bases map to TRBD1. The V and J ends lost 5 bases and 1 base, in that order; junction bases with no gene match: 9. Per germline, CDR1 SGHAT and CDR2 FQDESV (reference sequence). The CDR3 loop spans 17 amino acids. In DNA form, the CDR3 reads TGTGCCAGCAGCGCCGGCGGGACAGGGGGGGGCCAAGAGACCCAGTACTTC. Its protein product is CASSAGGTGGGQETQYF.

The gene calls are TRBV27 and TRBJ1-2, with TRBD1 identical over 8 bases. The CDR3 sequence is 14 residues long. V shed 4 bases and J 2 bases; nucleotides not matched to a gene: 3. CDR1 is MNHEY, CDR2 SMNVEV, per germline (reference sequence). For the CDR3, the DNA is TGTGCCAGCAGTTCTTGGACAGGGAACTATGGCTACACCTTC. It yields the protein CASSSWTGNYGYTF.

The chain recombines TRBV28 with TRBJ2-7, with 7 bases fitting TRBD2. The germline V gene encodes CDR1 MDHEN and CDR2 SYDVKM. J lost 2 bases, V lost 5 bases, and 12 bases had no gene match. The CDR3 is 16 amino acids. The CDR3 loop reads CASSPPAGRVPYEQYF. The CDR3 DNA is TGTGCCAGCAGTCCCCCGGCAGGGAGGGTTCCCTACGAGCAGTACTTC.

This chain uses TRBV30 with TRBJ2-5, with D possibly TRBD2 on 6 matching bases. The tail of the sequence fits TRBJ2-7 better, so the J call may be wrong. Per germline, CDR1 GTSNPN and CDR2 SVGIG (reference sequence). The CDR3 loop spans 15 amino acids. The CDR3: CAWSHGAVGGYEQYF. The CDR3 region has the DNA TGTGCCTGGAGTCACGGAGCCGTCGGGGGATACGAGCAGTACTTC.

The V gene is TRBV28, the J gene TRBJ1-5; tentatively, D is TRBD1 (5 bases). Germline V CDR1 and CDR2: MDHEN, SYDVKM. The CDR3 covers 20 residues. V was cut by 5 bases and J by 0 bases, with 26 bases left in between. This CDR3 reads CASSLRKLRTGPYSNQPQHF. The CDR3 DNA sequence: TGTGCCAGCAGTCTTCGAAAACTCCGCACAGGTCCTTATAGCAATCAGCCCCAGCATTTT.

The CDR3 nucleotides read TGTGCCAGCAGCGGGGACAGTACCCTAGGCTACACCTTC. This codes for CASSGDSTLGYTF. The rearrangement links TRBV7-3 to TRBJ1-2; 7 bases match TRBD1. Trimming removed 5 bases from V and 8 bases from J; junction bases left unmatched: 8. CDR3 length: 13 amino acids. Germline CDR1 reads SGHTA; CDR2 reads FQGTGA. The full variable domain, with the rest looked up from reference TRBV7-3 and TRBJ1-2, is GAGVSQTPSNKVTEKGKYVELRCDPISGHTALYWYRQSLGQGPEFLIYFQGTGAADDSGLPNDRFFAVRPEGSVSTLKIQRTERGDSAVYLCASSGDSTLGYTFGSGTRLTVV.

The V and J genes are TRBV7-2 and TRBJ2-5, with D perhaps matching TRBD1 (6 bases). Trimming took 3 bases from V and 4 from J, leaving 15 bases between them. The CDR3 contains 15 residues. Germline V CDR1 and CDR2: SGHTA, FQGNSA. The CDR3 region is CASSFPRGGPETQYF. The CDR3 DNA reads as TGTGCCAGCAGCTTTCCCCGTGGGGGCCCAGAGACCCAGTACTTC.

The V gene is TRBV7-3, the J gene TRBJ2-2; D perhaps matches TRBD2 (6 bases). Deletions cut 5 bases from V and 5 bases from J, with 15 bases between. Germline CDR1 SGHTA, CDR2 FQGTGA. This CDR3 spans 15 amino acids. For the CDR3, the DNA is TGTGCCAGCAGCCTAAGGACTGGGAGGACCGGGGAGCTGTTTTTT. Protein product: CASSLRTGRTGELFF.